This T cell receptor beta chain was retrieved from a study of human T cells and chemical hapten exposure. TCRdb reprocessed the RACE reads via MiXCR and lists one record per CDR3 protein. The profile shows under 400,000 distinct CDR3 sequences, about 5.1% of them singletons. The time point is: pre-sensitization, week 0. Noted treatment: therapeutic diphenylcyclopropenone sensitization with weekly scalp DPC. This clonotype occurred a few times. The V end lost 1 base, the J end lost 7 bases, and 13 bases lay between the germline ends. Germline values: CDR1 MGHRA, CDR2 YSYEKL. This CDR3 contains 14 residues.

V gene TRBV4-1 combines with J gene TRBJ1-2; D gene unclear. This sample comprised whole blood, obtained in connection with sensitization to the hapten diphenylcyclopropenone (DPC). The receptor was derived from a woman aged 45-60 years with alopecia areata. Some clones in this sample may be carry-over from other donors' samples. This CDR3 is CASSQVEASPGYTF. The CDR3 DNA is TGCGCCAGCAGCCAAGTAGAGGCCAGCCCTGGCTACACCTTC.